This T cell receptor (beta chain) was captured in a study of cytomegalovirus exposure and HLA in healthy donors. Notes on the study in general: Reports state that TCR beta sequences accurately predicted most subjects' HLA-A and HLA-B alleles. Most sequenced TCRs were rare (though some public TCRs occurred in many donors). In an earlier analysis, about 87% or about 30%: the productive usage of most TCR beta V segments.

This clone appeared a few times. Antigen: not known. Healthy donors of bone marrow made up the group. This CDR3 has 13 amino acids. V was cut by 8 bases and J by 0 bases, with 10 bases left in between. CDR1 and CDR2 (germline): SGHTA, FQGNSA. A multiplex PCR was run with 60 Vbeta primers and 13 Jbeta primers. Produced via immunoSEQ multiplex PCR; TCRdb's table is partial and in-frame only. The top ten clones hold around 1.9% of a sample with 110,000 to 150,000 clones, 70% of them seen once. What was sequenced was PBMCs. The TCR was taken from a woman between 55 and 75 years old in good health and CMV-seropositive. The rearrangement links TRBV7-2 to TRBJ2-5, with D possibly matching TRBD2 (6 bases). The CDR3 loop reads CASPRDYQETQYF. The CDR3 DNA reads TGTGCCAGCCCCCGGGACTACCAAGAGACCCAGTACTTC.